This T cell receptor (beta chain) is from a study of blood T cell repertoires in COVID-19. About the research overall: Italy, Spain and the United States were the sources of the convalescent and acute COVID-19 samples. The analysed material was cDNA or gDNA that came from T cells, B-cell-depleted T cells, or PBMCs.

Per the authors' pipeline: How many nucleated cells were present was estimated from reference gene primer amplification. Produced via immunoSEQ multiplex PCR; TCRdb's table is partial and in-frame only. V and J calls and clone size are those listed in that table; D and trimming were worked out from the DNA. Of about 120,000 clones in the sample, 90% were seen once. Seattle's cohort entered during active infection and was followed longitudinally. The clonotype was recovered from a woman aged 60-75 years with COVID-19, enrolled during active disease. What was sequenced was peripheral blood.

CDR3 bases: TGCGCCAGCAGGGTGACATTGAACACTGAAGCTTTCTTT. Residues: CASRVTLNTEAFF. This chain uses TRBV5-1 with TRBJ1-1; D gene unclear. V was pared by 5 bases and J by 0 bases, with 8 bases between. Germline-derived CDR1 and CDR2 are SGHRS and YFSETQ. The CDR3 covers 13 residues. The full variable domain, with the rest looked up from reference TRBV5-1 and TRBJ1-1, is KAGVTQTPRYLIKTRGQQVTLSCSPISGHRSVSWYQQTPGQGLQFLFEYFSETQRNKGNFPGRFSGRQFSNSRSEMNVSTLELGDSALYLCASRVTLNTEAFFGQGTRLTVV.